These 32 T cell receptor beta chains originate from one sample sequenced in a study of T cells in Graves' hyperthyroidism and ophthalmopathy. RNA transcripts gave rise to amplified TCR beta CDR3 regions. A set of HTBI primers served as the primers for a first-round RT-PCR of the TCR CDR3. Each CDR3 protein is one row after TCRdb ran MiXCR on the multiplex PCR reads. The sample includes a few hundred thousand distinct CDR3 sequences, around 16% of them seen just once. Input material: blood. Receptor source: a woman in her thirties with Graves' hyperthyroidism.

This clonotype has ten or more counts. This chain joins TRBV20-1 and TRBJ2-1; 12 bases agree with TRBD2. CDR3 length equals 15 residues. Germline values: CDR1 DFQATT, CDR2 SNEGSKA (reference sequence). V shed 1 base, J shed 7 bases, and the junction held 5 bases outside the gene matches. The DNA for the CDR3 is TGCAGTGCTAGAGTTGGACTAGCGGGATGGAATGAGCAGTTCTTC. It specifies CSARVGLAGWNEQFF.

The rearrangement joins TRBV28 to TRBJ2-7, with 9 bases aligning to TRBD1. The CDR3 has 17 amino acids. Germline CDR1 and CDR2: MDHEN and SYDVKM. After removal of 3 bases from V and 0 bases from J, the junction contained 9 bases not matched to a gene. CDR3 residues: CASSFGTGLVHSYEQYF. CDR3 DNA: TGTGCCAGCAGTTTCGGGACAGGGCTAGTTCACTCCTACGAGCAGTACTTC.

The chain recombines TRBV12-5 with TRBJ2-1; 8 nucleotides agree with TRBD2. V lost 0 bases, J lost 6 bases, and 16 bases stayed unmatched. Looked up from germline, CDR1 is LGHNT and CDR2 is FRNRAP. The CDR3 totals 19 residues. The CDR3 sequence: CASGLVGFGGTRGGNEQFF. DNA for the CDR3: TGTGCTAGTGGTTTGGTGGGATTTGGCGGGACTAGAGGCGGCAATGAGCAGTTCTTC.

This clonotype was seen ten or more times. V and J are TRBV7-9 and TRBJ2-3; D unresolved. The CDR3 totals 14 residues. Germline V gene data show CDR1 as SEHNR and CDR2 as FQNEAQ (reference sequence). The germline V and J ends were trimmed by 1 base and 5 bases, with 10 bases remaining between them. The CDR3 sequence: CASSLVSAVDTQYF. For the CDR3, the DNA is TGTGCCAGCAGCTTAGTTTCAGCAGTAGATACGCAGTATTTT.

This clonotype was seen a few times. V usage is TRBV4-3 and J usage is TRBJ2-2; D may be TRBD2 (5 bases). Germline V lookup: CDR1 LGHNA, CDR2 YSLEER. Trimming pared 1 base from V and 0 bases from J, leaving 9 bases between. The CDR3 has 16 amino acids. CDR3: CASSQGTRANTGELFF. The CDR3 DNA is TGCGCCAGCAGCCAAGGGACGCGGGCGAACACCGGGGAGCTGTTTTTT.

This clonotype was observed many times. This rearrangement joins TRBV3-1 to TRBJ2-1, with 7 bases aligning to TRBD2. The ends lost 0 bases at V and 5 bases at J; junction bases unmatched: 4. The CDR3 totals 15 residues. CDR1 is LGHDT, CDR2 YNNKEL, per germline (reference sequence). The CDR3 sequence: CASSQDREDHNEQFF. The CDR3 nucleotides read TGTGCCAGCAGCCAAGATCGGGAGGACCACAATGAGCAGTTCTTC.

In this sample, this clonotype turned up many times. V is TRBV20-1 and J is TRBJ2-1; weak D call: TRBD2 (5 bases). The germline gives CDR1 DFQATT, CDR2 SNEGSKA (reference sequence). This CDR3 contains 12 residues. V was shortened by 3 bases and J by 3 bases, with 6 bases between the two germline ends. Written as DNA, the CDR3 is TGCAGTGCTAGTGGGAGCTACAATGAGCAGTTCTTC. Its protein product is CSASGSYNEQFF.

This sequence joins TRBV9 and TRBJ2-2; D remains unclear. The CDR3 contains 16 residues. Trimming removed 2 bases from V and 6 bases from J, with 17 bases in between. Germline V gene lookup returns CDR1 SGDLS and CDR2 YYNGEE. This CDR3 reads CASSVGLGVRAGELFF. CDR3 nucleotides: TGTGCCAGCAGCGTTGGGTTAGGTGTACGTGCCGGGGAGCTGTTTTTT.

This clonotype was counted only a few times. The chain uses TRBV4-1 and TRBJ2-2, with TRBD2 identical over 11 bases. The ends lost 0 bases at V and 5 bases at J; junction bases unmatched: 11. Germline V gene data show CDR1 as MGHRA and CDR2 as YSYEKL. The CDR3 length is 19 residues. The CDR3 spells CASSQDASTSGSRTGELFF. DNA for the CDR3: TGCGCCAGCAGCCAAGATGCTAGCACTAGCGGGAGTCGTACCGGGGAGCTGTTTTTT.

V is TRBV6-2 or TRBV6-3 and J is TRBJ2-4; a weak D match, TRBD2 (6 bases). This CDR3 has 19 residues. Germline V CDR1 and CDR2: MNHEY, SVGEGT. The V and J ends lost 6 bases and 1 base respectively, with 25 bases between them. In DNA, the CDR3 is TGTGCCAGCAGGAAAAACGTGGGGGTTAGCGGTACCGCCAAAAACATTCAGTACTTC. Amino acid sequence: CASRKNVGVSGTAKNIQYF.

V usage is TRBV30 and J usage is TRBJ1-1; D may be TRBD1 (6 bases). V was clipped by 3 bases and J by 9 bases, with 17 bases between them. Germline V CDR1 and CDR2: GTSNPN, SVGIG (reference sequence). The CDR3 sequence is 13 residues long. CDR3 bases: TGTGCCTGGAGACTCTTCTCACAGGGAAAAGCTTTCTTT. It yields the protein CAWRLFSQGKAFF.

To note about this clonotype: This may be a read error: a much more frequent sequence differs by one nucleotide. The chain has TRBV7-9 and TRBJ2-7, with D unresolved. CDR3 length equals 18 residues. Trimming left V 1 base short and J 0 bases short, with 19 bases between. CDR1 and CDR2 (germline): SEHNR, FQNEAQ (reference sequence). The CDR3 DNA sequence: TGTGCCAGCAGCTTAGATCTCGGTTTCCCAGTGAGCTCCTACGAGCAGTACTTC. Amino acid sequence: CASSLDLGFPVSSYEQYF.

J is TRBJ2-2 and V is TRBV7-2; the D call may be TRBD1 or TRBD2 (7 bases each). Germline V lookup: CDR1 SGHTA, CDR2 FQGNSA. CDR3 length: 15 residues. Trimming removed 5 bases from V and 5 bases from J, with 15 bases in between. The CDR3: CASSPGGGSTGELFF. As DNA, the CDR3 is TGTGCCAGCAGCCCAGGGGGGGGGAGTACCGGGGAGCTGTTTTTT.

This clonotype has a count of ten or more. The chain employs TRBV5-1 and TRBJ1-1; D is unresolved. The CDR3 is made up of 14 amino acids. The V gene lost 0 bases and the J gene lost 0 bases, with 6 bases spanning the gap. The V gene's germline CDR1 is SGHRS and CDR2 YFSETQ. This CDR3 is CASSLALVNTEAFF. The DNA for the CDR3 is TGCGCCAGCAGCTTGGCCTTGGTGAACACTGAAGCTTTCTTT.

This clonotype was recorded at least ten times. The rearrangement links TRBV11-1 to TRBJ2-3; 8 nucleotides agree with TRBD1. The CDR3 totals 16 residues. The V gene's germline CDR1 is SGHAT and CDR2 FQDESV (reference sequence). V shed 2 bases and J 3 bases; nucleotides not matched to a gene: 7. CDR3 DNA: TGTGCCAGCAGCTTATTCGACGGACAGGGAACAGATACGCAGTATTTT. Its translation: CASSLFDGQGTDTQYF.

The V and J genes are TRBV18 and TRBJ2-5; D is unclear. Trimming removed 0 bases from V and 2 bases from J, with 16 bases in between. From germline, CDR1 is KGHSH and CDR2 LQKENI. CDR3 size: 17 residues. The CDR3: CASSPPIFLEGQETQYF. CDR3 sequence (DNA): TGTGCCAGCTCACCACCGATCTTTTTAGAAGGACAAGAGACCCAGTACTTC.

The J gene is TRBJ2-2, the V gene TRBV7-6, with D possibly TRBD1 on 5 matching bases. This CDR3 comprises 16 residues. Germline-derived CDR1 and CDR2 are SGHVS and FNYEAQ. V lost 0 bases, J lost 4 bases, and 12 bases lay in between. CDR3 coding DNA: TGTGCCAGCAGCTTAGCGAGCAGGGTCGGCACCGGGGAGCTGTTTTTT. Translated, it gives CASSLASRVGTGELFF.

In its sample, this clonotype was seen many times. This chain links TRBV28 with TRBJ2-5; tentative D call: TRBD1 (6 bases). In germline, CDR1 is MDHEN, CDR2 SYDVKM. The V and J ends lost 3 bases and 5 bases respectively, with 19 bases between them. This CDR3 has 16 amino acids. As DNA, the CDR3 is TGTGCCAGCAGTTTTATCCAGACAGGCCTCACGGAGACCCAGTACTTC. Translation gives CASSFIQTGLTETQYF. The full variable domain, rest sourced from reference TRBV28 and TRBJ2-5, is DVKVTQSSRYLVKRTGEKVFLECVQDMDHENMFWYRQDPGLGLRLIYFSYDVKMKEKGDIPEGYSVSREKKERFSLILESASTNQTSMYLCASSFIQTGLTETQYFGPGTRLLVL.

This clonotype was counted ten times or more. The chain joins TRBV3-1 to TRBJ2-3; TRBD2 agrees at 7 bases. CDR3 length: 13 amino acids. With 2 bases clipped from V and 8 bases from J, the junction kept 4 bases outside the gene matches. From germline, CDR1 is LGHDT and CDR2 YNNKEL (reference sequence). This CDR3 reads CASSQIREGTQYF. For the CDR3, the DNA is TGTGCCAGCAGCCAAATTAGGGAGGGTACGCAGTATTTT.

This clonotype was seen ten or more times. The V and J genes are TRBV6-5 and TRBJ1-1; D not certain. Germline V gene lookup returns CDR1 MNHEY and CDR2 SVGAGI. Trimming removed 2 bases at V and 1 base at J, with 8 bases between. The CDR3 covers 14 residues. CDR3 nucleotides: TGTGCCAGCAGTTACGACCATCAGAACACTGAAGCTTTCTTT. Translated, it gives CASSYDHQNTEAFF.

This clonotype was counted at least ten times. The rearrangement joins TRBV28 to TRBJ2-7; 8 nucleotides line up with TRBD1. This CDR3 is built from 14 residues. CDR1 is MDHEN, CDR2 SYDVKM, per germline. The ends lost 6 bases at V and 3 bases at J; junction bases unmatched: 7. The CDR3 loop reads CASSPNDRGYEQYF. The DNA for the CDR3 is TGTGCCAGCAGCCCCAACGACAGGGGCTACGAGCAGTACTTC.

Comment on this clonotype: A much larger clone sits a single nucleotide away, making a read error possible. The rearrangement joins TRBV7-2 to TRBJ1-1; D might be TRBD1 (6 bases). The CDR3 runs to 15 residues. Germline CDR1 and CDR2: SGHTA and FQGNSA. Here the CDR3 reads CASSRGRLGDTEALF. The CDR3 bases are TGTGCCAGCAGCCGAGGAAGGCTCGGGGACACTGAAGCTCTCTTT. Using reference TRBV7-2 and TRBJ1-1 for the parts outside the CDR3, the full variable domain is GAGVSQSPSNKVTEKGKDVELRCDPISGHTALYWYRQSLGQGLEFLIYFQGNSAPDKSGLPSDRFSAERTGGSVSTLTIQRTQQEDSAVYLCASSRGRLGDTEALFGQGTRLTVV.

In DNA, the CDR3 is TGTGCCAGCACCAGTACATTGAATCAGCCCCAGCATTTT. It encodes CASTSTLNQPQHF. J is TRBJ1-5 and V is TRBV6-1; D gene ambiguous. CDR3 length equals 13 residues. CDR1 is MNHNS, CDR2 SASEGT, per germline. Trimming left V 7 bases short and J 4 bases short, with 11 bases between.

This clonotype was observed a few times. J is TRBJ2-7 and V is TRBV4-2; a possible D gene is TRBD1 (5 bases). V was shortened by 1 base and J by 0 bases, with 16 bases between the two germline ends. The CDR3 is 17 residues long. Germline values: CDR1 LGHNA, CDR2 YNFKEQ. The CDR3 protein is CASSQGKGWEYSYEQYF. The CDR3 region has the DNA TGTGCCAGCAGCCAAGGAAAGGGGTGGGAATACTCCTACGAGCAGTACTTC.

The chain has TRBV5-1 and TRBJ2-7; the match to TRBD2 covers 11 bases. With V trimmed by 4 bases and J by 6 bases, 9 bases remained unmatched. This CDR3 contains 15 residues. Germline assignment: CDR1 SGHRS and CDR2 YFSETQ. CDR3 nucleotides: TGCGCCAGCAGCCAGACTAGCGGGGTGGCTTCCGAGCAGTACTTC. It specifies CASSQTSGVASEQYF.

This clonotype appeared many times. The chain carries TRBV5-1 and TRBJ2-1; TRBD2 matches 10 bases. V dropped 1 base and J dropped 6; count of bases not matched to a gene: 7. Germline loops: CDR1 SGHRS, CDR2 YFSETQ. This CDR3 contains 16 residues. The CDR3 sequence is CASSLKLAGEVNEQFF. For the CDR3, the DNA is TGCGCCAGCAGCTTGAAGCTAGCGGGAGAAGTCAATGAGCAGTTCTTC.

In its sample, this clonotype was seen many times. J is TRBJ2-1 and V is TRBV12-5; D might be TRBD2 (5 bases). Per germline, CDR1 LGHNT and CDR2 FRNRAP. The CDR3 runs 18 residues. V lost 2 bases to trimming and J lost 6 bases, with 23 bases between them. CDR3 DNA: TGTGCTAGTGGTTTGCTCCCGACCCACCAGACGGCGGGCAATGAGCAGTTCTTC. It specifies CASGLLPTHQTAGNEQFF.

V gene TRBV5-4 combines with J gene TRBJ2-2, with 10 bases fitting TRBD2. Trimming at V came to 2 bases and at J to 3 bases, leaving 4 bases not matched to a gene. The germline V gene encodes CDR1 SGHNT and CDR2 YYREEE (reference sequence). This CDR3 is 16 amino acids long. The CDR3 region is CASSFGTSADTGELFF. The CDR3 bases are TGTGCCAGCAGCTTCGGGACTAGCGCTGACACCGGGGAGCTGTTTTTT.

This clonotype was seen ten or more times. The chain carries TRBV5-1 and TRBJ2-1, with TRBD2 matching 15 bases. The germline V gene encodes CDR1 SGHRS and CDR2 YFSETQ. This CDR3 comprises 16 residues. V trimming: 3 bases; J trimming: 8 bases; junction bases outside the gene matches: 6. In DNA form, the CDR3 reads TGCGCCAGCAGCTGGACTAGCGGGAGGGCCGGGGATGAGCAGTTCTTC. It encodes CASSWTSGRAGDEQFF.

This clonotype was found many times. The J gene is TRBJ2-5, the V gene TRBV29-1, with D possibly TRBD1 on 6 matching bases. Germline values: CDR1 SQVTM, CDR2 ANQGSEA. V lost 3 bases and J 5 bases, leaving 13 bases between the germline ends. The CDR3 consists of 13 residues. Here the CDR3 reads CSVDGQMPETQYF. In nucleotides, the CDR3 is TGCAGCGTTGATGGACAGATGCCCGAGACCCAGTACTTC.

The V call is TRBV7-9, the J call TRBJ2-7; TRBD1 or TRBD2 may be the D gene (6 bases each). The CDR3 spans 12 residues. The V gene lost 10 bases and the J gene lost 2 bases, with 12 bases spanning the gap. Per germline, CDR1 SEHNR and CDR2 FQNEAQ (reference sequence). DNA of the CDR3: TGTGCCACCAAGGGGGAGGCCTACGAGCAGTACTTC. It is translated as CATKGEAYEQYF.

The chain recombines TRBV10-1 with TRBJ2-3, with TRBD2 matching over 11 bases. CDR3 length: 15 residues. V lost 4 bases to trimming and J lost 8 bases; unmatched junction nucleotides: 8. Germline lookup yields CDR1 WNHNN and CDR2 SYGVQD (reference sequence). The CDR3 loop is CASSGASGRKGTQYF. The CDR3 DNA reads TGCGCCAGCAGTGGGGCTAGCGGGAGGAAGGGTACGCAGTATTTT.